This TCR beta chain was sequenced in a study of tumor-infiltrating lymphocytes in oesophageal squamous cell carcinoma. CDR1 SGHTA and CDR2 FQGNSA come from the germline V gene. After removal of 4 bases from V and 7 bases from J, the junction contained 20 bases not matched to a gene. This CDR3 is 18 amino acids long. TCRdb processed the PCR reads anew with MiXCR; each CDR3 protein has one entry. The repertoire has about 14,000 distinct CDR3 sequences, 54% of them found once; the top ten carry less than 45%. The chain employs TRBV7-2 and TRBJ2-7; 9 bases are a match to TRBD2. The receptor's source is a male donor with esophageal squamous cell carcinoma. Specimen: esophageal tumor tissue. The CDR3 region has the DNA TGTGCCAGCAGCTCCTCCCTGCGACTAGCGGAGACCTACAATGAGCAGTACTTC. It translates to CASSSSLRLAETYNEQYF.